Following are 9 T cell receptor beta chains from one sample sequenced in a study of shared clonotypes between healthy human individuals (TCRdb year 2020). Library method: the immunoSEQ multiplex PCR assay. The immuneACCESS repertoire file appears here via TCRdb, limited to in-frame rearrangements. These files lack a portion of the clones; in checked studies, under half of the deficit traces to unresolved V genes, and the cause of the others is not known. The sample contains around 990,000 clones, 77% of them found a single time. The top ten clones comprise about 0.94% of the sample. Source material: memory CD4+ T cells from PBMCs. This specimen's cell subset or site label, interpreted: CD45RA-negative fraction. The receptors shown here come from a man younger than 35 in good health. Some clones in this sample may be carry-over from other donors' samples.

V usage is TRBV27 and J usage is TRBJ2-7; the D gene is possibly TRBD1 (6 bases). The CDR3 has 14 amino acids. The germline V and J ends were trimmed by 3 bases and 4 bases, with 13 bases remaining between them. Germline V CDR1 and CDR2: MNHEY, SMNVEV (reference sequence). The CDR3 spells CASSFSVGAYEQYF. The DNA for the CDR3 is TGTGCCAGCAGTTTTTCAGTGGGGGCTTACGAGCAGTACTTC.

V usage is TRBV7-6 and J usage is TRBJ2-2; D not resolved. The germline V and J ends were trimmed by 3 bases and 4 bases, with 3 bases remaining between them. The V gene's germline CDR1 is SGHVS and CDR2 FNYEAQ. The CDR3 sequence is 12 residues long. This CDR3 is CASSFATGELFF. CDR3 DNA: TGTGCCAGCAGCTTTGCCACCGGGGAGCTGTTTTTT.

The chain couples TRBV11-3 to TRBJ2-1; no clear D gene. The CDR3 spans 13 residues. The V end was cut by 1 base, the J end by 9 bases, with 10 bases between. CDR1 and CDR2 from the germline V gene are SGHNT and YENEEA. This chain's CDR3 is CASSLGLHGEQFF. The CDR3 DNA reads TGTGCCAGCAGCTTAGGGTTACACGGTGAGCAGTTCTTC.

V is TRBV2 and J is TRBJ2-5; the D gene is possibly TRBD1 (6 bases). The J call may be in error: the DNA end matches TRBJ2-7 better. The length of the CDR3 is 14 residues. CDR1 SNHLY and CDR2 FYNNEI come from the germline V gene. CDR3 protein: CASSENRDSYEQYF. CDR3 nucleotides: TGTGCCAGCAGTGAAAACAGGGACTCCTACGAGCAGTACTTC.

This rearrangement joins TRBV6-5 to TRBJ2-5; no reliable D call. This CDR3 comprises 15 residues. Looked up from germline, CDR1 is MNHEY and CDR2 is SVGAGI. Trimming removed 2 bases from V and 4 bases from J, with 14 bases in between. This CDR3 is CASSYTGAPGETQYF. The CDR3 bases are TGTGCCAGCAGTTACACCGGCGCCCCAGGAGAGACCCAGTACTTC.

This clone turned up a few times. In DNA form, the CDR3 reads TGTGCCAGCTCACCCCGGCAGGGGGGCTACGAGCAGTACTTC. It is translated as CASSPRQGGYEQYF. V gene TRBV18 combines with J gene TRBJ2-7; D might be TRBD1 (7 bases). The CDR3 spans 14 residues. Germline values: CDR1 KGHSH, CDR2 LQKENI. V dropped 3 bases and J dropped 3 bases, with 12 bases sitting between them.

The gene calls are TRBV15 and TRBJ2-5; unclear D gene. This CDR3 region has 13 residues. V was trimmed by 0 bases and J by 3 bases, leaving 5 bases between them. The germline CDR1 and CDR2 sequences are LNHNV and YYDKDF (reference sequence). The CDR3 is CATSRDHKETQYF. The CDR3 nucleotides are TGTGCCACCAGCAGAGACCACAAAGAGACCCAGTACTTC.

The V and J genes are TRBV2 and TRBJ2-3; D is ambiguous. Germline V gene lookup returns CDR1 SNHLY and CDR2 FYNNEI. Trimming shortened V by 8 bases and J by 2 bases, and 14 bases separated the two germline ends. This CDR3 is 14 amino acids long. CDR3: CASRRSRATDTQYF. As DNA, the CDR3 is TGTGCCAGCCGACGTAGCCGGGCCACAGATACGCAGTATTTT.

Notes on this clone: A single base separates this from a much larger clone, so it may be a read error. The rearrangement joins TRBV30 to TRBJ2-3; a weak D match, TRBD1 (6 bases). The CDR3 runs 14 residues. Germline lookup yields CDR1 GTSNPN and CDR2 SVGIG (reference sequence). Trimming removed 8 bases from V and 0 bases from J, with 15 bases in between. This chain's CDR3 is CARMRGRSTDTQYF. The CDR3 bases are TGTGCCCGGATGAGGGGGAGAAGCACAGATACGCAGTATTTT.